One and the same sample provided the 18 T cell receptor beta chains below, sequenced in a study of T cell changes during pregnancy in multiple sclerosis. The repertoire was sequenced with immunoSEQ multiplex PCR; TCRdb's copy has only in-frame clones and lacks some. The top ten clones hold about 3% of a sample with about 110,000 clones, 91% of them seen once. Material: peripheral blood, obtained after pregnancy. The receptors originated from a female donor with multiple sclerosis, enrolled in a pregnancy study.

In its sample, this clone was seen a few times. The rearrangement uses TRBV6-4 and TRBJ2-2, with D uncertain. Germline V gives CDR1 MRHNA, CDR2 SNTAGT. The V and J ends lost 6 bases and 1 base respectively, with 6 bases between them. CDR3 length: 13 residues. CDR3 sequence reads: CASSHRNTGELFF. The DNA for the CDR3 is TGTGCCAGCAGCCACAGGAACACCGGGGAGCTGTTTTTT.

V and J are TRBV5-3 and TRBJ2-3; weak D call: TRBD2 (6 bases). TRBV5-3 is an ORF for which the function is uncertain. CDR3 size: 19 residues. Trimming cost V 0 bases and J 3 bases, with 23 bases left between them. The CDR3 nucleotides are TGTGCCAGAAGCTTGGGGGGGGATTCCGGGACCTTCGGGACAGATACGCAGTATTTT. This encodes CARSLGGDSGTFGTDTQYF.

The chain employs TRBV11-3 and TRBJ2-7; D might be TRBD2 (6 bases). The germline V and J ends were trimmed by 5 bases and 4 bases, with 12 bases remaining between them. CDR1 is SGHNT, CDR2 YENEEA, per germline. This CDR3 has 13 residues. DNA of the CDR3: TGTGCCAGCAGCCCGCTCGGGACTTACGAGCAGTACTTC. It translates to CASSPLGTYEQYF.

For this clone: One end of the junction does not line up with germline, which may come from a read error. The CDR3 loop is CASSLLAAETQYF. Here the CDR3 DNA reads TGTGCCAGCAGCTTGCTAGCGGCGGAGACCCAGTACTTC. J is TRBJ2-5 and V is TRBV5-1; TRBD2 matches 7 bases. From germline, CDR1 is SGHRS and CDR2 YFSETQ. There are 13 residues in the CDR3.

The chain links TRBV27 to TRBJ2-1; D perhaps matches TRBD2 (7 bases). Deletions cut 5 bases from V and 0 bases from J, with 11 bases between. Germline lookup yields CDR1 MNHEY and CDR2 SMNVEV (reference sequence). This CDR3 has 15 amino acids. CDR3 nucleotides: TGTGCCAGCAGTGGGGGGGCTAGCTCCTACAATGAGCAGTTCTTC. Amino acids: CASSGGASSYNEQFF.

The CDR3 reads CGPPNTEAFF. The DNA of the CDR3 is TGCGGCCCGCCGAACACTGAAGCTTTCTTT. This chain joins TRBV20-1 and TRBJ1-1; D call uncertain. This CDR3 is built from 10 residues. Germline loops: CDR1 DFQATT, CDR2 SNEGSKA (reference sequence).

The sample holds a few counts of this clone. CDR3 DNA: TGCAGTGCTCCCCGGAACACTGAAGCTTTCTTT. The encoded protein is CSAPRNTEAFF. The chain joins TRBV20-1 to TRBJ1-1; D gene uncertain. V was trimmed by 5 bases and J by 1 base, leaving 5 bases between them. The germline V gene has CDR1 DFQATT and CDR2 SNEGSKA (reference sequence). CDR3 length equals 11 residues.

The CDR3 spells CAIRTQDSYGYTF. The CDR3 region has the DNA TGTGCCATCAGGACACAAGACAGCTATGGCTACACCTTC. The chain combines TRBV10-3 with TRBJ1-2; tentatively, D is TRBD1 (5 bases). V shed 6 bases and J shed 4 bases, with 12 bases lying between them. The germline V gene encodes CDR1 ENHRY and CDR2 SYGVKD. This CDR3 is built from 13 residues.

The chain uses TRBV6-6 and TRBJ1-1; 10 bases align to TRBD1. CDR1 and CDR2 from the germline V gene are MNHNY and SVGAGI (reference sequence). This CDR3 is built from 15 residues. J gave up 3 bases and V 4 bases, and 5 bases lay outside the gene matches. The CDR3 sequence is CASSFQTGGHTEAFF. CDR3 DNA: TGTGCCAGCAGTTTCCAGACAGGGGGCCACACTGAAGCTTTCTTT.

This sequence joins TRBV11-2 and TRBJ2-1; TRBD2 agrees at 8 bases. V trimming: 5 bases; J trimming: 6 bases; junction bases outside the gene matches: 12. CDR1 is SGHAT and CDR2 is FQNNGV in the germline V gene. The CDR3 is 16 residues long. CDR3 sequence (DNA): TGTGCCAGCAGCGTCTTTTCGGGGGGGCCTCGCAATGAGCAGTTCTTC. Translation: CASSVFSGGPRNEQFF.

The chain carries TRBV30 and TRBJ1-6; D is possibly TRBD1 (5 bases). The CDR3 is made up of 16 amino acids. The germline V and J ends were trimmed by 0 bases and 8 bases, with 17 bases remaining between them. Germline loops: CDR1 GTSNPN, CDR2 SVGIG (reference sequence). CDR3 nucleotides: TGTGCCTGGAGTGTAAAAGGAAGGGTCAGGGATTCACCCCTCCACTTT. Amino acids: CAWSVKGRVRDSPLHF.

This chain joins TRBV7-8 and TRBJ2-7, with 9 bases aligning to TRBD1. The CDR3 runs to 16 residues. Germline lookup yields CDR1 SGHVS and CDR2 FQNEAQ. Trimming took 6 bases from V and 3 from J; bases not matched to a gene: 12. The CDR3 coding sequence is TGTGCCAGCAGTTGGATTCTAACAGGGGGCGACTACGAGCAGTACTTC. Translating it yields CASSWILTGGDYEQYF.

V is TRBV13 and J is TRBJ2-1; 12 bases are a match to TRBD2. This CDR3 comprises 16 residues. CDR1 is PRHDT, CDR2 FYEKMQ, per germline (reference sequence). V lost 4 bases, J lost 3 bases, and 4 bases stayed unmatched. The CDR3 region is CASSSQTSGGYNEQFF. The DNA for the CDR3 is TGTGCCAGCAGCTCCCAGACTAGCGGGGGCTACAATGAGCAGTTCTTC. Combining the CDR3 with reference TRBV13 and TRBJ2-1 gives the whole variable domain AAGVIQSPRHLIKEKRETATLKCYPIPRHDTVYWYQQGPGQDPQFLISFYEKMQSDKGSIPDRFSAQQFSDYHSELNMSSLELGDSALYFCASSSQTSGGYNEQFFGPGTRLTVL.

J is TRBJ1-1 and V is TRBV6-4; D not certain. The CDR3 spans 13 residues. The germline CDR1 and CDR2 sequences are MRHNA and SNTAGT. V was trimmed by 6 bases and J by 8 bases, leaving 16 bases between them. The CDR3 reads CASRQRLSGEAFF. CDR3 DNA sequence: TGTGCCAGCAGGCAGAGGCTGTCGGGAGAAGCTTTCTTT.

The V call is TRBV4-1, the J call TRBJ2-7; 10 nucleotides agree with TRBD1. CDR1 is MGHRA, CDR2 YSYEKL, per germline. Trimming cost V 3 bases and J 4 bases; bases outside gene matches: 9. The CDR3 has 16 residues. The DNA of the CDR3 is TGCGCCAGCAGCCAGGTACCGGGACAGGGGTTTTACGAGCAGTACTTC. Its protein is CASSQVPGQGFYEQYF.

The CDR3 DNA sequence: TGTGCCAGCAGTTACTCGCAGGGGTCGGATACGCAGTATTTT. This gives the protein CASSYSQGSDTQYF. The genes are TRBV6-5 and TRBJ2-3, with D possibly matching TRBD1 (6 bases). Trimming stripped 0 bases from V and 6 bases from J, with 10 bases between. Germline CDR1 and CDR2: MNHEY and SVGAGI. This CDR3 has 14 amino acids.

V gene TRBV6-5 combines with J gene TRBJ2-7, with D perhaps matching TRBD2 (5 bases). V was trimmed by 8 bases and J by 0 bases, leaving 11 bases between them. Germline CDR1 reads MNHEY; CDR2 reads SVGAGI. CDR3 length equals 13 residues. The CDR3 spells CASSELGSYEQYF. Written as DNA, the CDR3 is TGTGCCAGCTCAGAACTAGGCTCCTACGAGCAGTACTTC.

The chain recombines TRBV2 with TRBJ1-2; 10 nucleotides match TRBD1. The CDR3 consists of 17 residues. The V segment lost 5 bases and the J segment 1 base; nucleotides outside the gene matches: 10. Per germline, CDR1 SNHLY and CDR2 FYNNEI. CDR3 sequence reads: CASSRSGTGDRNYGYTF. In nucleotides, the CDR3 is TGTGCCAGCAGTCGATCTGGGACAGGGGACCGTAACTATGGCTACACCTTC.